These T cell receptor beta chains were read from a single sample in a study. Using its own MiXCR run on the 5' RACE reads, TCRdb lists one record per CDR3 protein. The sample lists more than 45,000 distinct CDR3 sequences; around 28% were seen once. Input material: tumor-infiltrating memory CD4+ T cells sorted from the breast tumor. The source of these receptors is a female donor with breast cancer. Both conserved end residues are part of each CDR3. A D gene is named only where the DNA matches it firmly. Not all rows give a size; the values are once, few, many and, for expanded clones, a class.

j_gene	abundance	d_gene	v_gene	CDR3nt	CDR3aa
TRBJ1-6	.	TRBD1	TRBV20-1	TGCAGTGCTAGACAGGGGGTGGATTCACCCCTCCACTTT	CSARQGVDSPLHF
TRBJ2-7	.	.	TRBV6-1	TGTGCCAGCAGTGAATTTCCAGGGCGGTCCTACGAGCAGTACTTC	CASSEFPGRSYEQYF
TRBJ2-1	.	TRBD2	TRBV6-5	TGTGCCACCATTAGGGCTAGCGGGAGTGGCGAGCAGTTCTTC	CATIRASGSGEQFF
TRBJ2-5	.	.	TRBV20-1	TGCAGTGCGAGACCTTGGGACGGGCAAGAGACCCAGTACTTC	CSARPWDGQETQYF
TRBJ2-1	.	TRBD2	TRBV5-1	TGCGCCAGCAGCCTCCTAGCGGGGGGGTACAATGAGCAGTTCTTC	CASSLLAGGYNEQFF
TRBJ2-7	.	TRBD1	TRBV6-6	TGTGCCAGCAGTTACTCTCCGCCACAGGGGGTGTTCCACGAGCAGTACTTC	CASSYSPPQGVFHEQYF
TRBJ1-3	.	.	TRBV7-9	TGTGCCAGCAGCTTAGATCCAGGCTCTGGAAACACCATATATTTT	CASSLDPGSGNTIYF
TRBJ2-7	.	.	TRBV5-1	TGCGCCAGCTCAACTCAGGGCGACGAGCAGCACTTC	CASSTQGDEQHF
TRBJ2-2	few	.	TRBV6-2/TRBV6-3	TGTGCCAGCAGTTACAGAAGGGTTGGGGAGCTGTTTTTT	CASSYRRVGELFF
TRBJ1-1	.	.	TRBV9	TGTGCCAGCAGCCCCCAGATGGGCGGGAACACTGAAGCTTTCTTT	CASSPQMGGNTEAFF
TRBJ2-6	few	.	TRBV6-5	TGTGCCAGCAGTAGGGGGGGGGCCAACGTCCTGACTTTC	CASSRGGANVLTF
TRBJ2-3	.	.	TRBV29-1	TGCAGCGTTGTTCGGAGCGGATACAACGCAGATACGCAGTATTTT	CSVVRSGYNADTQYF
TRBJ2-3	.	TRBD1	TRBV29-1	TGCAGCTCTCTGTTAGGGACAGGGGGAACAGATACGCAGTATTTT	CSSLLGTGGTDTQYF
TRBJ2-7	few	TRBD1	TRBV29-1	TGCAGCGTTGAAGACCCGGGACAGAACTACGAGCAGTACTTC	CSVEDPGQNYEQYF
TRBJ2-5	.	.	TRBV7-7	TGTGCTAGCAGCTCTAGGGCGGGACGAGAGACCCAGTACTTC	CASSSRAGRETQYF
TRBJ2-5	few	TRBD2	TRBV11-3	TGTGCCAGCAGCTTGAGCGGGGGAGGGCAAGAGACCCAGTACTTC	CASSLSGGGQETQYF
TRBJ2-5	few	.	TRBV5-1	TGCGCCAGCAGCCAAGACCAAGAGACCCAGTACTTC	CASSQDQETQYF
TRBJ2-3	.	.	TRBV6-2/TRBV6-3	TGTGCCAGCAGTTACTCGGTAGAGGATGATACGCAGTATTTT	CASSYSVEDDTQYF
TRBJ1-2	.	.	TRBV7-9	TGTGCCAGCAGCTTAGCCGATCACCCGGCCGGCTACACCTTC	CASSLADHPAGYTF
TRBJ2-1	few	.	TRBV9	TGTGCCAGCAGCGTGGACCGGGGGCAGCAGTTCTTC	CASSVDRGQQFF
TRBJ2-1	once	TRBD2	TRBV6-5	TGTGCCAGCAGTTTGAGCGGGAGCTCCTACAATGAGCAGTTCTTC	CASSLSGSSYNEQFF
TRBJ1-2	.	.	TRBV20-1	TGCAGTGCTAAGGCCTTTGTTGACTATGGCTACACCTTC	CSAKAFVDYGYTF
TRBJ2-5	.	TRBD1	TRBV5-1	TGCGCCAGCAGCGCGGGACAGGCGATAGAGACCCAGTACTTC	CASSAGQAIETQYF
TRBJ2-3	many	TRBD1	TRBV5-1	TGCGCCAGCAGCATATCGACAGGGGCGGACACAGATACGCAGTATTTT	CASSISTGADTDTQYF
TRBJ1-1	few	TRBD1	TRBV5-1	TGCGCCAGCAGCTCCCGGGACAGGGGTGACACTGAAGCTTTCTTT	CASSSRDRGDTEAFF
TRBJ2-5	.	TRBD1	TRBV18	TGTGCCAGCTCACCTACGACAGGGGGAGAGACCCAGTACTTC	CASSPTTGGETQYF
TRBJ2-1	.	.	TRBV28	TGTGCCAGCAGTTTACGCCCTAGCAAGAGGGACAATGAGCAGTTCTTC	CASSLRPSKRDNEQFF